This entry features one T cell receptor beta chain sequence. Its antigen is currently unknown. The entry originates in a study of post-analysis software for immune sequencing data. Turning to the study itself: There were relapsing-remitting, secondary progressive and progressive-relapsing multiple sclerosis among the disease courses included.

Study-wide points: Comparison with controls showed significantly lower normalized Chao1 diversity in multiple sclerosis patients. Co-batched samples clustered tightly together by F measure.

Libraries were made from TCR beta cDNA, and they carried unique molecular identifiers. T cells numbering roughly 0.85 to 11 million gave rise to roughly 550,000 cDNA molecules. MiXCR was run by TCRdb on the PCR reads, yielding one entry per CDR3 protein. The table shows around 440,000 distinct CDR3 sequences, with under 55% occurring only once. Specimen: blood. The clonotype was recovered from a girl aged 10-17 years with multiple sclerosis.

CDR3 nucleotide sequence: TGTGCCAGCAGTTCACTTACATGGACGGTTGAAGCTTTCTTT. Its protein is CASSSLTWTVEAFF. V usage is TRBV28 and J usage is TRBJ1-1; D is unresolved. CDR1 is MDHEN, CDR2 SYDVKM, per germline. CDR3 size: 14 residues. Trimming stripped 4 bases from V and 7 bases from J, with 16 bases between.